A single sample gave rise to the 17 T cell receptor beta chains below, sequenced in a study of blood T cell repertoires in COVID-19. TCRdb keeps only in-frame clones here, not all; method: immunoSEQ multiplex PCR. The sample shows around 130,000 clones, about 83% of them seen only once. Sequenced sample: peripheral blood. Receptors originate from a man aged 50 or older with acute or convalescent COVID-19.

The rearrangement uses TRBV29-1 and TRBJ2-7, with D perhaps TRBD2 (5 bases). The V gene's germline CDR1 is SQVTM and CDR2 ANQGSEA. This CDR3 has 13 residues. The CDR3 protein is CGPFGISSYEQYF. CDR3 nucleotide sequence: TGCGGACCGTTCGGGATATCTTCCTACGAGCAGTACTTC.

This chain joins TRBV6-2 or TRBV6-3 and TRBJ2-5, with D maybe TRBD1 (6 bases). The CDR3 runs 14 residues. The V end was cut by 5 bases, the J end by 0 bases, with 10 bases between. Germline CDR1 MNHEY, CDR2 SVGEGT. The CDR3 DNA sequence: TGTGCCAGCAGTCCCGGGACACACCAAGAGACCCAGTACTTC. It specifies CASSPGTHQETQYF.

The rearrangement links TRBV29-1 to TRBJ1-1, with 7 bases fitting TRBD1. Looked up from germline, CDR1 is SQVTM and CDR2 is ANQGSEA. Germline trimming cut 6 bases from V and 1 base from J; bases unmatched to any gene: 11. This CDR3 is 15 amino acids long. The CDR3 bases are TGCAGCGTATTCATGTGGGGGACAGCGAACACTGAAGCTTTCTTT. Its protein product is CSVFMWGTANTEAFF.

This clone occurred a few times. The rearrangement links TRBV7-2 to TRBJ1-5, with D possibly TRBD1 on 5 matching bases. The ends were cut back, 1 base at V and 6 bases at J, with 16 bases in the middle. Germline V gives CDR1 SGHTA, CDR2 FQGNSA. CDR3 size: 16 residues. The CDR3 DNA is TGTGCCAGCAGCTTAGGGGGGGACGCCAGGGTTCAGCCCCAGCATTTT. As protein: CASSLGGDARVQPQHF.

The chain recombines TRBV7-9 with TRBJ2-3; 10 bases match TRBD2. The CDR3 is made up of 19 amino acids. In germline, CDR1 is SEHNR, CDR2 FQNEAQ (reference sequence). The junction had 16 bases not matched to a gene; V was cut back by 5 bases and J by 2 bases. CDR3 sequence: CASSTLFTPSGGVTDTQYF. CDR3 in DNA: TGTGCCAGCAGCACCCTTTTTACCCCGAGCGGGGGGGTCACAGATACGCAGTATTTT.

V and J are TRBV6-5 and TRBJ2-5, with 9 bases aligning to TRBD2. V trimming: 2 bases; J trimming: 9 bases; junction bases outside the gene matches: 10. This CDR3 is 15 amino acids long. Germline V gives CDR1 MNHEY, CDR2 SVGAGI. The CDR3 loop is CASSYGGGAIRAQYF. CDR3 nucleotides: TGTGCCAGCAGTTACGGCGGGGGGGCCATCAGGGCCCAGTACTTC.

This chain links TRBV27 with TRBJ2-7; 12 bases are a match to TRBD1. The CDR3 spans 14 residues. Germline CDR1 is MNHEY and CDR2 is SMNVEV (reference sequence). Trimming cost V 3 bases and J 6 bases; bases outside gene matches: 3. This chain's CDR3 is CASSLGQGAGEQYF. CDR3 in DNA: TGTGCCAGCAGTTTGGGACAGGGGGCCGGCGAGCAGTACTTC.

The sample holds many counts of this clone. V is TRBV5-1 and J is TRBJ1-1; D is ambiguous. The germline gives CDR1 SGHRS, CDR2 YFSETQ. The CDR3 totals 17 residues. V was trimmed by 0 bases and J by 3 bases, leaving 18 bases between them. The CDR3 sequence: CASSLGERWSLDTEAFF. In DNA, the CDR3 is TGCGCCAGCAGCTTGGGCGAGCGATGGAGTTTGGACACTGAAGCTTTCTTT.

The CDR3 spells CARSLKRGQTYNSPLHF. For the CDR3, the DNA is TGTGCCAGAAGCTTGAAAAGGGGGCAAACCTATAATTCACCCCTCCACTTT. The V and J genes are TRBV5-3 and TRBJ1-6, with 7 bases fitting TRBD1. TRBV5-3 is an ORF; its function is uncertain. V dropped 1 base and J dropped 2; count of bases not matched to a gene: 6. The CDR3 sequence is 17 residues long.

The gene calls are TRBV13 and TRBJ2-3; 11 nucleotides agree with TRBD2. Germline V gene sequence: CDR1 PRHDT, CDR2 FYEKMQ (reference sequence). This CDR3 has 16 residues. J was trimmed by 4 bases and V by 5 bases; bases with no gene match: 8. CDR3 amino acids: CASSRRLAGRSDTQYF. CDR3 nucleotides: TGTGCCAGCAGCAGACGACTAGCGGGGAGGTCAGATACGCAGTATTTT.

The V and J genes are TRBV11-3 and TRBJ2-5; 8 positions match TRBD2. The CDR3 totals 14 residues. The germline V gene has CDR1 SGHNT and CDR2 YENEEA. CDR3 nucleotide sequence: TGTGCTCCCTACATCGGTAGCGGGGAAGAGACCCAGTACTTC. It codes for CAPYIGSGEETQYF.

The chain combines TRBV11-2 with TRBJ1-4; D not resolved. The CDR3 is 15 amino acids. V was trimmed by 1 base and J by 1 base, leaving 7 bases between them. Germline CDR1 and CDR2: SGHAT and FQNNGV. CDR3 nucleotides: TGTGCCAGCAGCTTAGGTGGAGGAACTAATGAAAAACTGTTTTTT. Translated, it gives CASSLGGGTNEKLFF.

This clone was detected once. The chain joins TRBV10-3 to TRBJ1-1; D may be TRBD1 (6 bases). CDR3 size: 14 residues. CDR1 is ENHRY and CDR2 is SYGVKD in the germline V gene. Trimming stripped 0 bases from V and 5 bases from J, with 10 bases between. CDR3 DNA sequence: TGTGCCATCAGTGAGTCAACCACAGGGACTGAAGCTTTCTTT. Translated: CAISESTTGTEAFF.

DNA of the CDR3: TGTGCCAGCAGTCGTGATGGGACTTACACAGATACGCAGTATTTT. This sequence encodes CASSRDGTYTDTQYF. J is TRBJ2-3 and V is TRBV11-2, with D tentatively TRBD2 (6 bases). CDR1 SGHAT and CDR2 FQNNGV come from the germline V gene. CDR3 length equals 15 residues. Trimming pared 6 bases from V and 2 bases from J, leaving 15 bases between.

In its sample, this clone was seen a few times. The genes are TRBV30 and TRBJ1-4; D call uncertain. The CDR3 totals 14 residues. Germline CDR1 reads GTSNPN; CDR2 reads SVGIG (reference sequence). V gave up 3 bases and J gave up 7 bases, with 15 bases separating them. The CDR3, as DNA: TGTGCCTGGAGAGCGGCGGGGTCTGGTGAAAAACTGTTTTTT. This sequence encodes CAWRAAGSGEKLFF. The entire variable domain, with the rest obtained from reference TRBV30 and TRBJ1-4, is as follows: SQTIHQWPATLVQPVGSPLSLECTVEGTSNPNLYWYRQAAGRGLQLLFYSVGIGQISSEVPQNLSASRPQDRQFILSSKKLLLSDSGFYLCAWRAAGSGEKLFFGSGTQLSVL.

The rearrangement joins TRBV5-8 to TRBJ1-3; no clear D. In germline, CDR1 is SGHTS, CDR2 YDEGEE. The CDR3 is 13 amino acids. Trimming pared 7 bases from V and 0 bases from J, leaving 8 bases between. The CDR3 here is CASVYISGNTIYF. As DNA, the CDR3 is TGTGCCAGCGTATATATCTCTGGAAACACCATATATTTT.

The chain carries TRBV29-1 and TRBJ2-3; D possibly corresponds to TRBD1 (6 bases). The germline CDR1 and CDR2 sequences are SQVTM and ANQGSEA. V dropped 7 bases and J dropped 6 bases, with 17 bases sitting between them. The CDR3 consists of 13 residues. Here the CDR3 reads CSALRGTLDTQYF. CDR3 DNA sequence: TGCAGCGCCCTGAGGGGGACGCTGGATACGCAGTATTTT.